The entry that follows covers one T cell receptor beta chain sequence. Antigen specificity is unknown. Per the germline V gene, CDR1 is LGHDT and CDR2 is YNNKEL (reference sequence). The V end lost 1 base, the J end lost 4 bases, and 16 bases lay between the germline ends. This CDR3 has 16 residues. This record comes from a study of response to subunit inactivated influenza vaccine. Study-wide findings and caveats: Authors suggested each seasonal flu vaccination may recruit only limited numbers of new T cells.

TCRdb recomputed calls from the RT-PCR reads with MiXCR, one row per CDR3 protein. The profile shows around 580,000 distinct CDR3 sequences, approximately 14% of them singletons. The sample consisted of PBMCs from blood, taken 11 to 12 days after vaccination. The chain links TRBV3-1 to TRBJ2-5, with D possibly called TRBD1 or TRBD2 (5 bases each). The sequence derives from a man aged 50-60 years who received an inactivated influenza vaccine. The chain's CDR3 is CASSQGGRIVRETQYF. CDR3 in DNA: TGTGCCAGCAGCCAAGGGGGACGCATCGTACGAGAGACCCAGTACTTC.